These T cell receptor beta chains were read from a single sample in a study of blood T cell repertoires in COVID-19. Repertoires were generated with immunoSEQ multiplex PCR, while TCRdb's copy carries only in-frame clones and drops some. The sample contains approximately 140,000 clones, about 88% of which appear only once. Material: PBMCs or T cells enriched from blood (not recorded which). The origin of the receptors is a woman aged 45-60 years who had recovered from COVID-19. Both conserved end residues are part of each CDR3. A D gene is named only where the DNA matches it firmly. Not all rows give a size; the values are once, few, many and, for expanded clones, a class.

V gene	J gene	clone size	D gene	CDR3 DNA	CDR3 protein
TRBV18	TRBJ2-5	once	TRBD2	TGTGCCAGCTCAGCAATCTTATCTAGCGGGAAAGAGACCCAGTACTTC	CASSAILSSGKETQYF
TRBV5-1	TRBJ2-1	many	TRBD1	TGCGCCAGCAGCTTGATTCGGACAGGGGGCGATGAGCAGTTCTTC	CASSLIRTGGDEQFF
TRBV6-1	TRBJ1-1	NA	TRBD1	TGTGCCAGCAGTGAAGGACAGGGGGCGAACACTGAAGCTTTCTTT	CASSEGQGANTEAFF
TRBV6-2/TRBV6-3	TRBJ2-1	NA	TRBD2	TGTGCCAGCAGTCCCGGGACTAGCGGCTACAATGAGCAGTTCTTC	CASSPGTSGYNEQFF
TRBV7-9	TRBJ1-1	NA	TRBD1	TGTGCCAGCAGCTTGGGGACAGGCCCTGAAGCTTTCTTT	CASSLGTGPEAFF
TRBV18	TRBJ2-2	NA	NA	TGTGCCAGCTCACCACCGGAGGGAACCACCGGGGAGCTGTTTTTT	CASSPPEGTTGELFF
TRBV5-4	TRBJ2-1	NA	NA	TGTGCCAGCAGCTTGGAGGCGGGTCCCTACAATGAGCAGTTCTTC	CASSLEAGPYNEQFF
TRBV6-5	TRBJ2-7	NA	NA	TGTGCCAGCAGTTGGGACACCTACGAGCAGTACTTC	CASSWDTYEQYF
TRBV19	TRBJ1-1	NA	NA	TGTGCCAGTACCCGTTCTCCTTTCTTT	CASTRSPFF
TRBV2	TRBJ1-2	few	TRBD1	TGTGCCAGCAATACCCGGACAGGGGAGCTGGATGGCTACACCTTC	CASNTRTGELDGYTF
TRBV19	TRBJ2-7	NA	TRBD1	TGTGCCAGTAGCGCAGGGGGCACGCCTGAAAGCTCCTACGAGCAGTACTTC	CASSAGGTPESSYEQYF
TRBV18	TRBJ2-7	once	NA	TGTGCCAGCTCCCTGCCGACATACGAGCAGTACTTC	CASSLPTYEQYF
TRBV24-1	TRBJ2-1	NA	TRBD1	TGTGCCACAGCCGGGACAGGGGATCCCAATGAGCAGTTCTTC	CATAGTGDPNEQFF
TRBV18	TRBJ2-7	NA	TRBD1	TGTGCCAGCTCCCCGGGACAGGGGGATTACGAGCAGTACTTC	CASSPGQGDYEQYF
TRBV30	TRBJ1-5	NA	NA	TGTGCCTGGAGCCCAGGGAGCAATCAGCCCCAGCATTTT	CAWSPGSNQPQHF
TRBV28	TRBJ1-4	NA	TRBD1	TGTGCCACCCGGACAGGGAATGAAAAACTGTTTTTT	CATRTGNEKLFF
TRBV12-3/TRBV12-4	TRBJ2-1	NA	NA	TGTGCCAGCAGCCGGACAGAATACAATGAGCAGTTCTTC	CASSRTEYNEQFF
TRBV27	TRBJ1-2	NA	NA	TGTGCAGTCCGGGTTAACTATGGCTACACCTTC	CAVRVNYGYTF
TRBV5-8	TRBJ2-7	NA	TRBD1	TGTGCCAGCAGCTTGAGGGACAGGAGCTCCTACGAGCAGTACTTC	CASSLRDRSSYEQYF
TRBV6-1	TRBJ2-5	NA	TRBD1	TGTGCCAGCAGTGAAGCCTCCGGGACAGGGATGGAGACCCAGTACTTC	CASSEASGTGMETQYF
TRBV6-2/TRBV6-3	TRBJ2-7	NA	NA	TGTGCCAGCAGTTATCTGGCTTCCTACGAGCAGTACTTC	CASSYLASYEQYF
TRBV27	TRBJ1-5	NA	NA	TGTGCCAGCAGTTTTGGGGGGGTCGGTCAGCCCCAGCATTTT	CASSFGGVGQPQHF